Below, 22 T cell receptor beta chains from the same sample are listed, as sequenced in a study of shared clonotypes between healthy human individuals. Produced via immunoSEQ multiplex PCR; TCRdb's table is partial and in-frame only. The table lists roughly 2,300,000 clones, about nine tenths of them singletons, with approximately 0.39% in the top ten. Sequencing was carried out using naive CD4+ T cells from PBMCs. Subset specified: CD45RA+ positively selected. These receptors all come from a man aged 18 to 29 in good health. Some clones in this sample may be carry-over from other donors' samples.

The chain joins TRBV9 to TRBJ1-1; 7 nucleotides align to TRBD1. The CDR3 has 14 amino acids. V trimming: 4 bases; J trimming: 1 base; junction bases outside the gene matches: 4. Germline V gene data show CDR1 as SGDLS and CDR2 as YYNGEE. The CDR3 coding sequence is TGTGCCAGCAGCTCCGGACAGGAGAACACTGAAGCTTTCTTT. Protein: CASSSGQENTEAFF.

This clone occurred once. The CDR3 nucleotides read TGTGCCAGCAGTCACGATAACAGGGGCGGGCCCCAGCATTTT. Translated, it gives CASSHDNRGGPQHF. J is TRBJ1-5 and V is TRBV28, with 7 bases that match TRBD1. V was pared by 5 bases and J by 9 bases, with 10 bases of the junction left unmatched. The CDR3 runs to 14 residues. Per the germline V gene, CDR1 is MDHEN and CDR2 is SYDVKM.

The V and J genes are TRBV6-1 and TRBJ1-1; the D gene is possibly TRBD1 (6 bases). CDR1 is MNHNS, CDR2 SASEGT, per germline. The CDR3 has 14 residues. Deletions cut 10 bases from V and 5 bases from J, with 20 bases between. CDR3 DNA: TGTGCCACCGCCCGCGGACAGCCGACAACTGAAGCTTTCTTT. The encoded protein is CATARGQPTTEAFF.

A few counts support this clone. The V and J genes are TRBV7-9 and TRBJ1-1; D is uncertain. V was shortened by 5 bases and J by 7 bases, with 14 bases between the two germline ends. Germline CDR1 and CDR2: SEHNR and FQNEAQ (reference sequence). CDR3 length: 13 amino acids. CDR3 coding DNA: TGTGCCAGCAGCCCGCCCGGACGCGGTGAAGCTTTCTTT. It translates to CASSPPGRGEAFF. Combining the CDR3 with reference TRBV7-9 and TRBJ1-1 gives the whole variable domain DTGVSQNPRHKITKRGQNVTFRCDPISEHNRLYWYRQTLGQGPEFLTYFQNEAQLEKSRLLSDRFSAERPKGSFSTLEIQRTEQGDSAMYLCASSPPGRGEAFFGQGTRLTVV.

This rearrangement joins TRBV28 to TRBJ2-3, with 7 bases that match TRBD2. Germline V gene lookup returns CDR1 MDHEN and CDR2 SYDVKM. V gave up 6 bases and J gave up 0 bases; unmatched junction bases: 18. The CDR3 has 19 residues. The chain's CDR3 is CASRMGGILVDRSTDTQYF. CDR3 nucleotide sequence: TGTGCCAGCAGAATGGGAGGGATCCTGGTGGATAGAAGCACAGATACGCAGTATTTT. The variable domain in full, completed from reference TRBV28 and TRBJ2-3, reads DVKVTQSSRYLVKRTGEKVFLECVQDMDHENMFWYRQDPGLGLRLIYFSYDVKMKEKGDIPEGYSVSREKKERFSLILESASTNQTSMYLCASRMGGILVDRSTDTQYFGPGTRLTVL.

The chain carries TRBV6-5 and TRBJ1-2; D gene uncertain. Trimming took off 0 bases at V and 1 base at J, with 9 bases between the two ends. This CDR3 is 15 amino acids long. Germline loops: CDR1 MNHEY, CDR2 SVGAGI. CDR3 residues: CASSYSVGDNYGYTF. CDR3 in DNA: TGTGCCAGCAGTTACTCGGTCGGGGATAACTATGGCTACACCTTC.

This chain links TRBV6-1 with TRBJ2-3; D ambiguous. The germline CDR1 and CDR2 sequences are MNHNS and SASEGT. This CDR3 has 14 amino acids. With 5 bases removed from V and 3 bases from J, the gap between germline ends came to 12 bases. This chain's CDR3 is CASSSQAFTDTQYF. The CDR3 DNA is TGTGCCAGCAGTAGTCAGGCCTTTACAGATACGCAGTATTTT.

The genes are TRBV7-9 and TRBJ2-5, with 7 bases identical to TRBD2. V lost 2 bases, J lost 4 bases, and 7 bases stayed unmatched. Germline V CDR1 and CDR2: SEHNR, FQNEAQ (reference sequence). CDR3 length: 15 amino acids. In nucleotides, the CDR3 is TGTGCCAGCAGCTTAACGGGAGGATTGGCAGAGACCCAGTACTTC. Its protein product is CASSLTGGLAETQYF.

This clone was recorded only once. This chain connects TRBV30 to TRBJ2-3, with D possibly being TRBD2 (5 bases). The CDR3 is 15 amino acids. Trimming stripped 1 base from V and 0 bases from J, with 11 bases between. The germline CDR1 and CDR2 sequences are GTSNPN and SVGIG (reference sequence). The CDR3 here is CAWSAGSLSTDTQYF. The CDR3 nucleotides are TGTGCCTGGAGTGCGGGGAGTCTAAGCACAGATACGCAGTATTTT. Drawing the rest from reference TRBV30 and TRBJ2-3, the complete variable domain is SQTIHQWPATLVQPVGSPLSLECTVEGTSNPNLYWYRQAAGRGLQLLFYSVGIGQISSEVPQNLSASRPQDRQFILSSKKLLLSDSGFYLCAWSAGSLSTDTQYFGPGTRLTVL.

The chain is built from TRBV7-2 and TRBJ2-1; D unclear. The CDR3 spans 13 residues. Trimming pared 2 bases from V and 8 bases from J, leaving 10 bases between. The germline gives CDR1 SGHTA, CDR2 FQGNSA. The CDR3 DNA is TGTGCCAGCAGCTTACAGCAAGTCGATGAGCAGTTCTTC. It is translated as CASSLQQVDEQFF.

This clone was counted a few times. The chain links TRBV7-3 to TRBJ1-1, with a tentative D call TRBD1 (6 bases). The germline V gene encodes CDR1 SGHTA and CDR2 FQGTGA. V shed 3 bases and J shed 0 bases, with 8 bases lying between them. This CDR3 is built from 14 residues. CDR3 DNA: TGTGCCAGCAGCTTGGGGGCCCTGAACACTGAAGCTTTCTTT. This translates into CASSLGALNTEAFF.

The chain carries TRBV28 and TRBJ2-3; either TRBD1 or TRBD2 may fit D (5 bases each). Germline V CDR1 and CDR2: MDHEN, SYDVKM. The V and J ends lost 5 bases and 6 bases respectively, with 18 bases between them. This CDR3 contains 15 residues. The CDR3 DNA is TGTGCCAGCAGTCTACCGGGACCCCCGAGTGATACGCAGTATTTT. Residues: CASSLPGPPSDTQYF.

On this clone itself: The sample holds other DNA sequences that translate to the same CDR3. The chain has TRBV9 and TRBJ2-5; D is perhaps TRBD1 or TRBD2 (5 bases each). Trimming cost V 3 bases and J 3 bases, with 15 bases left between them. This CDR3 comprises 15 residues. Germline lookup yields CDR1 SGDLS and CDR2 YYNGEE. The CDR3 coding sequence is TGTGCCAGCAGCGGAACCGGGACGACCGAAGAGACCCAGTACTTC. Its translation is CASSGTGTTEETQYF.

The chain employs TRBV19 and TRBJ2-7, with 8 nucleotides matching TRBD1. Trimming at V came to 9 bases and at J to 2 bases, leaving 3 bases not matched to a gene. The CDR3 totals 12 residues. The germline V gene encodes CDR1 LNHDA and CDR2 SQIVND (reference sequence). CDR3 sequence: CASRQGTYEQYF. The CDR3 bases are TGTGCCAGCAGACAGGGGACCTACGAGCAGTACTTC.

This chain uses TRBV18 with TRBJ1-1; D gene ambiguous. V lost 3 bases and J 5 bases, leaving 16 bases between the germline ends. CDR3 size: 15 residues. From germline, CDR1 is KGHSH and CDR2 LQKENI. This chain's CDR3 is CASSPPGVRRTEAFF. CDR3 sequence (DNA): TGTGCCAGCTCACCCCCTGGGGTACGGAGAACTGAAGCTTTCTTT.

The chain employs TRBV5-1 and TRBJ2-5; TRBD2 agrees at 9 bases. Germline assignment: CDR1 SGHRS and CDR2 YFSETQ. This CDR3 comprises 17 residues. V trimming: 0 bases; J trimming: 2 bases; junction bases outside the gene matches: 8. DNA of the CDR3: TGCGCCAGCAGCTTGGTTAGCGGGAGCATTTCGCAAGAGACCCAGTACTTC. Encoded protein: CASSLVSGSISQETQYF.

The chain carries TRBV2 and TRBJ1-2, with D maybe TRBD1 (5 bases). Per the germline V gene, CDR1 is SNHLY and CDR2 is FYNNEI. The CDR3 covers 11 residues. V lost 9 bases and J lost 7, with 12 bases in between. The CDR3 spells CARRGGGGYTF. CDR3 coding DNA: TGTGCCAGGCGCGGGGGTGGTGGCTACACCTTC.

This chain connects TRBV9 to TRBJ1-1, with D perhaps TRBD1 (5 bases). This CDR3 contains 15 residues. Germline V gene lookup returns CDR1 SGDLS and CDR2 YYNGEE. The germline V and J ends were trimmed by 4 bases and 5 bases, with 18 bases remaining between them. CDR3 in amino acids: CASSTSGLRGTEAFF. CDR3 nucleotide sequence: TGTGCCAGCAGCACCTCGGGACTCAGAGGAACTGAAGCTTTCTTT.

The chain couples TRBV10-3 to TRBJ1-1, with 7 bases that match TRBD1. The CDR3 has 15 amino acids. J lost 4 bases, V lost 0 bases, and 5 bases had no gene match. Per germline, CDR1 ENHRY and CDR2 SYGVKD. The CDR3 here is CAISESAGGITEAFF. The CDR3 nucleotides are TGTGCCATCAGTGAGTCAGCAGGGGGGATCACTGAAGCTTTCTTT.

This clone was detected only a few times. The V and J genes are TRBV30 and TRBJ1-4, with TRBD1 matching over 7 bases. Trimming cost V 1 base and J 8 bases; bases outside gene matches: 7. Germline V gives CDR1 GTSNPN, CDR2 SVGIG (reference sequence). The CDR3 totals 14 residues. CDR3 coding DNA: TGTGCCTGGAGTGACGGGACAGCTCTGGAAAAACTGTTTTTT. This codes for CAWSDGTALEKLFF.

J is TRBJ2-2 and V is TRBV27, with 7 bases aligning to TRBD1. The CDR3 runs 15 residues. J gave up 6 bases and V 5 bases, and 9 bases lay outside the gene matches. Germline CDR1 MNHEY, CDR2 SMNVEV (reference sequence). The CDR3 DNA sequence: TGTGCCAGCAGTCCGGACAGGCTGTTGTCCGGGGAGCTGTTTTTT. Protein product: CASSPDRLLSGELFF.

The chain is built from TRBV29-1 and TRBJ2-5; D is unresolved. CDR1 is SQVTM and CDR2 is ANQGSEA in the germline V gene. This CDR3 comprises 13 residues. V shed 4 bases and J shed 5 bases, with 14 bases lying between them. The CDR3 bases are TGCAGCGTTGGGGCCGTAATGATCGAGACCCAGTACTTC. Amino acids: CSVGAVMIETQYF.